Below are 16 T cell receptor beta chains sequenced from a single sample in a study of blood T cell repertoires in COVID-19. TCRdb's copy holds only in-frame clones and misses some; the assay was immunoSEQ multiplex PCR. The sample carries some 330,000 clones, 80% to 90% recorded once. The sample taken for sequencing was PBMCs or T cells enriched from blood (not recorded which). The receptors were sampled from a man younger than 45 who had recovered from COVID-19.

V usage is TRBV6-5 and J usage is TRBJ1-5, with a weak D call TRBD1 (6 bases). CDR3 length: 15 residues. Germline assignment: CDR1 MNHEY and CDR2 SVGAGI. V was pared by 0 bases and J by 4 bases, with 10 bases between. CDR3 in amino acids: CASSYSWDTNQPQHF. The CDR3 DNA follows: TGTGCCAGCAGTTACTCCTGGGACACAAATCAGCCCCAGCATTTT.

This sequence joins TRBV19 and TRBJ1-2; D uncertain. Germline V gene sequence: CDR1 LNHDA, CDR2 SQIVND (reference sequence). The CDR3 is 12 residues long. V was clipped by 4 bases and J by 5 bases, with 8 bases between them. CDR3 sequence: CASSTRSYGYTF. DNA of the CDR3: TGTGCCAGTAGTACTCGGTCTTATGGCTACACCTTC.

Here the CDR3 DNA reads TGTGCCTGGAGCGAGCCCACTGAAGCTTTCTTT. Translated: CAWSEPTEAFF. The V gene is TRBV30, the J gene TRBJ1-1; no definite D call. With 3 bases removed from V and 4 bases from J, the gap between germline ends came to 6 bases. The CDR3 totals 11 residues. The V gene's germline CDR1 is GTSNPN and CDR2 SVGIG (reference sequence).

The gene calls are TRBV5-1 and TRBJ2-2; no definite D call. This CDR3 is 15 amino acids long. V lost 4 bases and J 0 bases, leaving 10 bases between the germline ends. The V gene's germline CDR1 is SGHRS and CDR2 YFSETQ. The CDR3 region has the DNA TGCGCCAGCAGCCTCACTCGTACGAACACCGGGGAGCTGTTTTTT. It is translated as CASSLTRTNTGELFF.

The rearrangement links TRBV2 to TRBJ2-7, with TRBD1 matching 10 bases. Unmatched junction bases numbered 4, after V lost 3 bases and J lost 11 bases. This CDR3 region has 12 residues. Germline CDR1 reads SNHLY; CDR2 reads FYNNEI. CDR3 in amino acids: CASSEGTGVEYF. CDR3 nucleotide sequence: TGTGCCAGCAGTGAGGGGACAGGGGTCGAGTACTTC. Filled out from reference TRBV2 and TRBJ2-7, the complete variable domain reads EPEVTQTPSHQVTQMGQEVILRCVPISNHLYFYWYRQILGQKVEFLVSFYNNEISEKSEIFDDQFSVERPDGSNFTLKIRSTKLEDSAMYFCASSEGTGVEYFGPGTRLTVT.

V is TRBV13 and J is TRBJ2-6; 7 positions agree with TRBD1. The CDR3 is 16 residues long. Per germline, CDR1 PRHDT and CDR2 FYEKMQ (reference sequence). V dropped 7 bases and J dropped 2; count of bases not matched to a gene: 8. The CDR3 is CASIRTGEPGANVLTF. CDR3 nucleotides: TGTGCCAGCATCCGGACAGGCGAACCTGGGGCCAACGTCCTGACTTTC.

The chain has TRBV30 and TRBJ1-6; D call uncertain. CDR3 length: 14 amino acids. V was cut by 2 bases and J by 6 bases, with 11 bases left in between. CDR1 and CDR2 (germline): GTSNPN, SVGIG (reference sequence). The CDR3 region has the DNA TGTGCCTGGAGTCGGGGAGGAGGTAATTCACCCCTCCACTTT. Translating gives CAWSRGGGNSPLHF.

This clone was counted once. This chain uses TRBV16 with TRBJ1-2; D gene ambiguous. Germline CDR1 is KGHSY and CDR2 is FQNENV. The ends were cut back, 2 bases at V and 4 bases at J, with 14 bases in the middle. CDR3 length: 15 residues. The CDR3 loop reads CASSQAQPRGYGYTF. The CDR3 DNA is TGTGCCAGCAGCCAAGCGCAGCCCCGGGGCTATGGCTACACCTTC.

In DNA, the CDR3 is TGTGCCAGCAGACCTGGCGGGGGCGACACTGAAGCTTTCTTT. Amino acids: CASRPGGGDTEAFF. The rearrangement links TRBV7-3 to TRBJ1-1; weak D call: TRBD1 (6 bases). Germline V gene lookup returns CDR1 SGHTA and CDR2 FQGTGA. The CDR3 is 14 amino acids. Deletions cut 6 bases from V and 3 bases from J, with 14 bases between. Drawing the rest from reference TRBV7-3 and TRBJ1-1, the complete variable domain is GAGVSQTPSNKVTEKGKYVELRCDPISGHTALYWYRQSLGQGPEFLIYFQGTGAADDSGLPNDRFFAVRPEGSVSTLKIQRTERGDSAVYLCASRPGGGDTEAFFGQGTRLTVV.

Only a few counts were recorded for this clone. V is TRBV18 and J is TRBJ1-1; D might be TRBD1 (6 bases). Germline V gene sequence: CDR1 KGHSH, CDR2 LQKENI. There are 15 residues in the CDR3. Trimming took 0 bases from V and 4 from J, leaving 12 bases between them. For the CDR3, the DNA is TGTGCCAGCTCACCACCGAGTATAGGGGGCACTGAAGCTTTCTTT. It specifies CASSPPSIGGTEAFF.

This rearrangement joins TRBV2 to TRBJ1-5, with 8 bases identical to TRBD1. The CDR3 is 14 amino acids. Germline lookup yields CDR1 SNHLY and CDR2 FYNNEI. After removal of 1 base from V and 6 bases from J, the junction contained 2 bases not matched to a gene. CDR3 protein: CASSEGRGPQPQHF. The CDR3 region has the DNA TGTGCCAGCAGTGAAGGCAGGGGGCCTCAGCCCCAGCATTTT. Drawing the rest from reference TRBV2 and TRBJ1-5, the complete variable domain is EPEVTQTPSHQVTQMGQEVILRCVPISNHLYFYWYRQILGQKVEFLVSFYNNEISEKSEIFDDQFSVERPDGSNFTLKIRSTKLEDSAMYFCASSEGRGPQPQHFGDGTRLSIL.

CDR3 nucleotides: TGTGCCAGCTCGCAAGGGACAGGGTCCATGAACACTGAAGCTTTCTTT. This encodes CASSQGTGSMNTEAFF. V gene TRBV18 combines with J gene TRBJ1-1; TRBD1 agrees at 9 bases. The V and J ends lost 6 bases and 0 bases, in that order; junction bases with no gene match: 8. There are 16 residues in the CDR3. CDR1 KGHSH and CDR2 LQKENI come from the germline V gene. The entire variable domain, with the rest obtained from reference TRBV18 and TRBJ1-1, is as follows: NAGVMQNPRHLVRRRGQEARLRCSPMKGHSHVYWYRQLPEEGLKFMVYLQKENIIDESGMPKERFSAEFPKEGPSILRIQQVVRGDSAAYFCASSQGTGSMNTEAFFGQGTRLTVV.

The J gene is TRBJ2-7, the V gene TRBV5-1; possibly TRBD1 for D (6 bases). Germline loops: CDR1 SGHRS, CDR2 YFSETQ. V was trimmed by 0 bases and J by 1 base, leaving 8 bases between them. CDR3 size: 14 residues. CDR3 coding DNA: TGCGCCAGCAGCTTGGTACAGGGTTCCTACGAGCAGTACTTC. It yields the protein CASSLVQGSYEQYF.

The table lists this clone with a count of one. The chain links TRBV5-1 to TRBJ2-5; the match to TRBD2 covers 11 bases. The CDR3 runs to 16 residues. Germline assignment: CDR1 SGHRS and CDR2 YFSETQ. After removal of 4 bases from V and 4 bases from J, the junction contained 9 bases not matched to a gene. CDR3 bases: TGCGCCAGCAGCCCAGCTAGCGGGGGGCAAGGAGAGACCCAGTACTTC. It specifies CASSPASGGQGETQYF.

The chain is built from TRBV28 and TRBJ1-5; the match to TRBD1 covers 9 bases. V was pared by 8 bases and J by 4 bases, with 15 bases of the junction left unmatched. This CDR3 is built from 17 residues. Germline loops: CDR1 MDHEN, CDR2 SYDVKM. The CDR3 DNA sequence: TGTGCCAGCCAACAGGGGGCGTACAAGGGGGTTAATCAGCCCCAGCATTTT. Residues: CASQQGAYKGVNQPQHF.

This chain connects TRBV27 to TRBJ2-1; TRBD1 matches 10 bases. The V gene's germline CDR1 is MNHEY and CDR2 SMNVEV (reference sequence). V gave up 1 base and J gave up 14 bases; unmatched junction bases: 5. This CDR3 has 13 residues. The CDR3 here is CASSLFGQGGEFF. The CDR3 bases are TGTGCCAGCAGTTTATTTGGACAGGGGGGGGAGTTCTTC.